The rows below give T cell receptor beta chains drawn from one sample of a study of persistence of HIV-infected CD4 T cells. Their specific antigens are unknown. Clones were read by immunoSEQ multiplex PCR, and TCRdb kept only the in-frame ones, dropping some. The repertoire consists of roughly 34,000 clones, with 82% occurring once and the leading ten covering nearly 6.5%. Sequencing was performed on CD4+ T cells sorted from PBMCs after approximately 19-hour stimulation, taken from a patient who received antiretroviral therapy. These receptors all stem from an adult woman with HIV who was CMV-seropositive. The conserved cysteine and the conserved F or W are not part of the CDR3 here.

v_gene	j_gene	CDR3aa
TRBV6-5	TRBJ1-6	ASSYSIAISNSPLH
TRBV27	TRBJ2-7	ASSFGQGGVYEQY
TRBV3-1/TRBV3-2	TRBJ1-1	ASSQMGAGTGVRNTEAF
TRBV2	TRBJ1-1	ASGQGYLNTEAF
TRBV7-2	TRBJ2-5	ASSLTLPETQY
TRBV9	TRBJ2-3	ASSDKDSDTQY
TRBV28	TRBJ2-3	ASSSGGGVFSTDTQY
TRBV3-1/TRBV3-2	TRBJ2-5	ASSHDRVGETQY
TRBV2	TRBJ2-1	ASSAMGGSYNEQF
TRBV19	TRBJ1-1	ASSGQGFRAF
TRBV2	TRBJ1-1	ASSRGEGTEAF
TRBV19	TRBJ2-3	ASRGGGPTDTQY
TRBV6-2/TRBV6-3	TRBJ2-2	ASTPQNTGELF
TRBV7-2	TRBJ1-2	ASSPQIRIQGAGGYT
TRBV16	TRBJ2-5	ASSPGWGSPQETQY
TRBV6-2/TRBV6-3	TRBJ2-5	ASSYPRTSATQY
TRBV5-6	TRBJ1-4	ASSSQASTHEKLF
TRBV3-1/TRBV3-2	TRBJ2-7	ASSQGTSYEQY
TRBV24-1	TRBJ2-7	ATSDGPGQGIHEQY
TRBV7-3	TRBJ2-2	ASSRQGASNTGELF
TRBV28	TRBJ1-5	ASRAQGRPNQPQH
TRBV2	TRBJ1-5	ASSPDRAPNQPQH
TRBV5-1	TRBJ1-1	ASTMNPGYGTEAF
TRBV18	TRBJ2-1	ASSPGTRRGNEQF
TRBV9	TRBJ2-7	ASSVEMGEQY
TRBV19	TRBJ1-5	ASSFPRGNQPQH
TRBV4-1	TRBJ2-7	ASSQAPGQVYEQY
TRBV7-2	TRBJ1-4	ASSLVVGTGEKLF
TRBV19	TRBJ2-7	ASESGSTYEQY
TRBV18	TRBJ2-3	ASSPPAGSTDTQY
TRBV6-4	TRBJ2-2	ASRQGQNTGELF
TRBV11-3	TRBJ2-1	ASSLAFAAGSSYNEQF
TRBV28	TRBJ2-7	ASSLATGGGNEQY
TRBV2	TRBJ1-2	ASSDSGTTSYGYT
TRBV5-1	TRBJ2-1	ASSLGTSGYNEQF
TRBV7-2	TRBJ2-2	ASSLRGRNGELF
TRBV7-8	TRBJ1-2	ASSREGYGYT
TRBV15	TRBJ2-1	ATSRDDREVNEQF
TRBV7-9	TRBJ1-1	ASSPFGTEAF
TRBV2	TRBJ2-3	ASSGSQVAGLVRQY
TRBV19	TRBJ2-1	ASSMGQGTYNEQF
TRBV18	TRBJ1-2	ASSQGGSNYGYT
TRBV5-1	TRBJ1-1	ASSSRQGGGTEAF
TRBV3-1/TRBV3-2	TRBJ1-3	ASSASGNTIY
TRBV7-2	TRBJ1-2	ASSLLWGGGYGYT
TRBV25-1	TRBJ2-1	ATMGGKTGGSYNEQF
TRBV5-6	TRBJ2-3	ASSRGTSGTTDTQY
TRBV2	TRBJ2-7	ASSTEGTSEQY
TRBV3-1/TRBV3-2	TRBJ2-3	ASSLDRWGTDTQY
TRBV5-1	TRBJ2-5	ASSLSRALETQY
TRBV7-9	TRBJ2-7	ASSLGYGRLSSYEQY